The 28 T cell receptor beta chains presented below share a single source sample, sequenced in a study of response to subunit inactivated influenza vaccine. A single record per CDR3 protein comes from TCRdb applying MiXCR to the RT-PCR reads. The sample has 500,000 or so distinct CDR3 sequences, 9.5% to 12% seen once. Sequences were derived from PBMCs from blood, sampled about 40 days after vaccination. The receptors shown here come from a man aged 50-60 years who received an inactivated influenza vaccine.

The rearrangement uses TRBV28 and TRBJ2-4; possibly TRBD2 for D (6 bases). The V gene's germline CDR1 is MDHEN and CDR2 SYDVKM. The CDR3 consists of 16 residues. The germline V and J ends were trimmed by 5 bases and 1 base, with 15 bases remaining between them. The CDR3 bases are TGTGCCAGCAGTCCCCCGGCTAGCGAGGCCAAAAACATTCAGTACTTC. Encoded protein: CASSPPASEAKNIQYF.

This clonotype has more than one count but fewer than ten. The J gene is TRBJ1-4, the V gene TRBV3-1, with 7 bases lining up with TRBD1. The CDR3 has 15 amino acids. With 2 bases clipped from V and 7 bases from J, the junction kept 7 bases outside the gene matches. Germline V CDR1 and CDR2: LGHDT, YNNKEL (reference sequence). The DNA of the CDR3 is TGTGCCAGCAGCCAACAAACAGGGGTTTTTGAAAAACTGTTTTTT. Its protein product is CASSQQTGVFEKLFF.

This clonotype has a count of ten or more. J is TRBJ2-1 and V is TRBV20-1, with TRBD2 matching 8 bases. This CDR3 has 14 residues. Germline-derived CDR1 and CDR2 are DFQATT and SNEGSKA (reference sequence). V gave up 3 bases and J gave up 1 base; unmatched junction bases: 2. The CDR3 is CSASRGGSYNEQFF. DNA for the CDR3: TGCAGTGCTAGTCGGGGGGGTTCCTACAATGAGCAGTTCTTC.

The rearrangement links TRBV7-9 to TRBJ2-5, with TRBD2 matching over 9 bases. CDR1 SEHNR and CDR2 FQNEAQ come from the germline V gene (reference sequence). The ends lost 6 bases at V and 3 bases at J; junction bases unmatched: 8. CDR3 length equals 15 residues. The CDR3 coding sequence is TGTGCCAGCAGGCCCAGACTAGCGGAGAAAGAGACCCAGTACTTC. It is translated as CASRPRLAEKETQYF.

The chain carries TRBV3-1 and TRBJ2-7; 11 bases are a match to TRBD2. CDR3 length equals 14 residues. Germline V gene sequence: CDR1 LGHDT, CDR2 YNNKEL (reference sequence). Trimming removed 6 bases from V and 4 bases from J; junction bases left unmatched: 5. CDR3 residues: CASRDTSGSYEQYF. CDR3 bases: TGTGCCAGCAGGGATACTAGCGGGAGTTACGAGCAGTACTTC.

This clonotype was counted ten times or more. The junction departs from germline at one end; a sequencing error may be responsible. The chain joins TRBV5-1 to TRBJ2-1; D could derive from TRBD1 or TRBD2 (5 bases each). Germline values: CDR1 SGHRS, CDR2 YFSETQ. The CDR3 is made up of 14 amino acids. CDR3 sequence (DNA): TGTGCCAGCAGCTTAGAGGGACCCTACAATGAGCAGTTCTTC. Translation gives CASSLEGPYNEQFF. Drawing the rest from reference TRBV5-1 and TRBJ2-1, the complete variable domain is KAGVTQTPRYLIKTRGQQVTLSCSPISGHRSVSWYQQTPGQGLQFLFEYFSETQRNKGNFPGRFSGRQFSNSRSEMNVSTLELGDSALYLCASSLEGPYNEQFFGPGTRLTVL.

CDR3 protein: CASSFSIEQFF. The DNA for the CDR3 is TGTGCCAGCAGCTTTTCAATTGAGCAGTTCTTC. The chain carries TRBV7-8 and TRBJ2-1; D uncertain. The V gene's germline CDR1 is SGHVS and CDR2 FQNEAQ. The CDR3 runs 11 residues. V lost 3 bases, J lost 9 bases, and 6 bases lay in between.

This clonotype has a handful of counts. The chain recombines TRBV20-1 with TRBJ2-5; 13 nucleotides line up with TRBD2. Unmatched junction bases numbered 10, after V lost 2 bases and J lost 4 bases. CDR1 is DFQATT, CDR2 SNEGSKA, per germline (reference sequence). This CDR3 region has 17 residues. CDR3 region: CSARSGLAGAGTETQYF. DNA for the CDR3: TGCAGTGCTAGATCAGGACTAGCGGGGGCGGGAACAGAGACCCAGTACTTC.

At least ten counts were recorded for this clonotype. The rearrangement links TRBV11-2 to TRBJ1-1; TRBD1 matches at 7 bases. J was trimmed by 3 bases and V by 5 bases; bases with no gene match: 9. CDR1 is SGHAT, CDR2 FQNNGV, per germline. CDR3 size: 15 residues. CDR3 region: CASSPMTGWDTEAFF. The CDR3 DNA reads TGTGCCAGCAGCCCCATGACAGGGTGGGACACTGAAGCTTTCTTT.

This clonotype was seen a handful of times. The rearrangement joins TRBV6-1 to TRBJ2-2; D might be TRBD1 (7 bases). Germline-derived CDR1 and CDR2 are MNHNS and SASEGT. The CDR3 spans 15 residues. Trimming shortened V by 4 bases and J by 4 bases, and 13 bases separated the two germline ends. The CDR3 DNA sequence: TGTGCCAGCAGTGGACAGGGAGGTAGCACCGGGGAGCTGTTTTTT. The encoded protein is CASSGQGGSTGELFF.

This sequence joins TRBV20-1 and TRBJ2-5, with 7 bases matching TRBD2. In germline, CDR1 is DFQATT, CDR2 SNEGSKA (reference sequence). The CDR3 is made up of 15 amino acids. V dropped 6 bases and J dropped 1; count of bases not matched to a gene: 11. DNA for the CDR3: TGCAGTGCAACGCGGGGGAGTGGGTTCCAAGAGACCCAGTACTTC. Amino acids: CSATRGSGFQETQYF.

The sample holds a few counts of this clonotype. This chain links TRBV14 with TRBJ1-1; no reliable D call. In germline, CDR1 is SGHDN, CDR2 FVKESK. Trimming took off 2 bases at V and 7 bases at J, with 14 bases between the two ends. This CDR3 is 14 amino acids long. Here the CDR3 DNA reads TGTGCCAGCAGCCAACCCGGACGGAGGAATGAAGCTTTCTTT. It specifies CASSQPGRRNEAFF.

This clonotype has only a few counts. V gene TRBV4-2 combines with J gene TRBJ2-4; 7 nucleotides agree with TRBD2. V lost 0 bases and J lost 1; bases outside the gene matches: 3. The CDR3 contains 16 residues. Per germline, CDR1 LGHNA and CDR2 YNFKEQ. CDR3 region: CASSQDPTSAKNIQYF. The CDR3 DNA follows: TGTGCCAGCAGCCAAGACCCGACTAGCGCCAAAAACATTCAGTACTTC.

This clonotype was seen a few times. CDR3 region: CASSADIRSSYNEQFF. CDR3 bases: TGTGCCAGCAGCGCCGACATTAGAAGCTCCTACAATGAGCAGTTCTTC. The V and J genes are TRBV7-9 and TRBJ2-1; D is unresolved. Germline V lookup: CDR1 SEHNR, CDR2 FQNEAQ (reference sequence). The CDR3 has 16 residues. V lost 5 bases to trimming and J lost 0 bases, with 14 bases between them. The full variable domain, with the rest looked up from reference TRBV7-9 and TRBJ2-1, is DTGVSQNPRHKITKRGQNVTFRCDPISEHNRLYWYRQTLGQGPEFLTYFQNEAQLEKSRLLSDRFSAERPKGSFSTLEIQRTEQGDSAMYLCASSADIRSSYNEQFFGPGTRLTVL.

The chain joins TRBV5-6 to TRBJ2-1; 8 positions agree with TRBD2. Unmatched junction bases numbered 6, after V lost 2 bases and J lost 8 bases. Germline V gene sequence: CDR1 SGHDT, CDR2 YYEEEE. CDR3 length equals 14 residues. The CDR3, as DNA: TGTGCCAGCAGCTTCATATCGGGGGGGCATGAGCAGTTCTTC. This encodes CASSFISGGHEQFF.

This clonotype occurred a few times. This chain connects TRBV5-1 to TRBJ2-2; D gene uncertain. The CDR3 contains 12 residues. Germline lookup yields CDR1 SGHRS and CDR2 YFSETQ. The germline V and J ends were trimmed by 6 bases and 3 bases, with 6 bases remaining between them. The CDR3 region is CASKEYTGELFF. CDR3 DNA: TGCGCCAGCAAGGAGTACACCGGGGAGCTGTTTTTT.

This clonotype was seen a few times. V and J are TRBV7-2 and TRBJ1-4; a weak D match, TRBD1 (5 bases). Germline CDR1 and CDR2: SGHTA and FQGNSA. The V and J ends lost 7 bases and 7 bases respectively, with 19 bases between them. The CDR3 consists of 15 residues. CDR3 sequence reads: CASTLTGQGSEKLFF. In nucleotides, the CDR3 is TGTGCCAGCACCCTGACGGGGCAGGGATCTGAAAAACTGTTTTTT.

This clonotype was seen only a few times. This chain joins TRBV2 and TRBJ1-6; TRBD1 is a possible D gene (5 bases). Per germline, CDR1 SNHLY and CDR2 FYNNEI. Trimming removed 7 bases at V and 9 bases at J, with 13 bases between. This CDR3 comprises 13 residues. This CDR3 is CASKGQGGSPLHF. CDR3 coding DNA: TGTGCCAGCAAGGGCCAGGGAGGTTCACCCCTCCACTTT.

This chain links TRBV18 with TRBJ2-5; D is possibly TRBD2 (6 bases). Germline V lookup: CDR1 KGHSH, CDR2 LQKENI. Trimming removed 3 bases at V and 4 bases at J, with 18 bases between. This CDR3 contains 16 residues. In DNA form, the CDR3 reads TGTGCCAGCTCACCCCCCCAGGGCCGGGGGACAGAGACCCAGTACTTC. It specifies CASSPPQGRGTETQYF. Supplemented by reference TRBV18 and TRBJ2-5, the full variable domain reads NAGVMQNPRHLVRRRGQEARLRCSPMKGHSHVYWYRQLPEEGLKFMVYLQKENIIDESGMPKERFSAEFPKEGPSILRIQQVVRGDSAAYFCASSPPQGRGTETQYFGPGTRLLVL.

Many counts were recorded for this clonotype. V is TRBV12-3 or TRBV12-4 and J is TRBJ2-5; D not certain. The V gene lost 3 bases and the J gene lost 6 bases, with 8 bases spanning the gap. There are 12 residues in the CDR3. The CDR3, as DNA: TGTGCCAGCAGTTTTTGGGGTCAGACCCAGTACTTC. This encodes CASSFWGQTQYF.

The CDR3 region is CASWGFSNQPQHF. DNA for the CDR3: TGTGCCAGCTGGGGGTTCAGCAATCAGCCCCAGCATTTT. The chain combines TRBV6-2 or TRBV6-3 with TRBJ1-5; D is possibly TRBD1 (5 bases). V lost 8 bases, J lost 1 base, and 9 bases lay in between. Germline-derived CDR1 and CDR2 are MNHEY and SVGEGT. This CDR3 contains 13 residues.

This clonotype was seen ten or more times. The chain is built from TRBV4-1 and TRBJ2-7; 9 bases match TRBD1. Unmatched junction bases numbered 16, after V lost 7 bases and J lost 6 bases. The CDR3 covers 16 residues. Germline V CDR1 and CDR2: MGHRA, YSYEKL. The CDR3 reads CASTLESGQGFGEQYF. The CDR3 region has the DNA TGCGCCAGCACCCTAGAGTCGGGACAGGGCTTCGGCGAGCAGTACTTC.

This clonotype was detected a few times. The CDR3 sequence is CASSYSKGRQETQYF. The CDR3 DNA is TGTGCCAGCAGTTACTCGAAGGGCAGACAAGAGACCCAGTACTTC. The gene calls are TRBV6-5 and TRBJ2-5; D is uncertain. In germline, CDR1 is MNHEY, CDR2 SVGAGI. The length of the CDR3 is 15 residues. The V gene lost 0 bases and the J gene lost 2 bases, with 10 bases spanning the gap.

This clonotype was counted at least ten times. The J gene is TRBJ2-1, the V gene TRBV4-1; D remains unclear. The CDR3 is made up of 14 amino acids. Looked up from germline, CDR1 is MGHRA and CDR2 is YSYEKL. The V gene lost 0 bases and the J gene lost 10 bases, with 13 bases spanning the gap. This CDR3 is CASSQEWAQREQFF. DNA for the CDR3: TGCGCCAGCAGCCAAGAATGGGCCCAACGGGAGCAGTTCTTC.

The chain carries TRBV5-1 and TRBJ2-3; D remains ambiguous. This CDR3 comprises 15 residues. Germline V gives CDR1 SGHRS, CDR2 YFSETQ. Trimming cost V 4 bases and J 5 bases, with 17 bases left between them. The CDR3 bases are TGCGCCAGCAGCGGAATTATAAGCGTTCAAGATACGCAGTATTTT. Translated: CASSGIISVQDTQYF. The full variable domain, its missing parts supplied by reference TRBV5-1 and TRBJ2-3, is KAGVTQTPRYLIKTRGQQVTLSCSPISGHRSVSWYQQTPGQGLQFLFEYFSETQRNKGNFPGRFSGRQFSNSRSEMNVSTLELGDSALYLCASSGIISVQDTQYFGPGTRLTVL.

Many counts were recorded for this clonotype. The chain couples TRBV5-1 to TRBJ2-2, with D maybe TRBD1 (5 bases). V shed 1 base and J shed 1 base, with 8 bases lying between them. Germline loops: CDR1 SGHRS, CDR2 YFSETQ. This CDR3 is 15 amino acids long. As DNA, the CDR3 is TGCGCCAGCAGCTTGATAGGACAGAACACCGGGGAGCTGTTTTTT. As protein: CASSLIGQNTGELFF.

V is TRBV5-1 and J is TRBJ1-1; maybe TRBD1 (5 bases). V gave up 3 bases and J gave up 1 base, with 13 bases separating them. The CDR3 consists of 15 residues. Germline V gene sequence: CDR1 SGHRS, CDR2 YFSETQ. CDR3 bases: TGCGCCAGCAGCTGGGGGGGGTCCCCGAACACTGAAGCTTTCTTT. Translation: CASSWGGSPNTEAFF.

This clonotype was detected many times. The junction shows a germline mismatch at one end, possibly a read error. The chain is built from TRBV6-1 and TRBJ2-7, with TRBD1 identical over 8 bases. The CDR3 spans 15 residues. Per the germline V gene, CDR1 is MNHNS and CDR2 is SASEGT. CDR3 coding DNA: TGTGCCAGCAGCCGCACCTCAGGGGGCGCATACGGGCAGTACTTC. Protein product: CASSRTSGGAYGQYF.